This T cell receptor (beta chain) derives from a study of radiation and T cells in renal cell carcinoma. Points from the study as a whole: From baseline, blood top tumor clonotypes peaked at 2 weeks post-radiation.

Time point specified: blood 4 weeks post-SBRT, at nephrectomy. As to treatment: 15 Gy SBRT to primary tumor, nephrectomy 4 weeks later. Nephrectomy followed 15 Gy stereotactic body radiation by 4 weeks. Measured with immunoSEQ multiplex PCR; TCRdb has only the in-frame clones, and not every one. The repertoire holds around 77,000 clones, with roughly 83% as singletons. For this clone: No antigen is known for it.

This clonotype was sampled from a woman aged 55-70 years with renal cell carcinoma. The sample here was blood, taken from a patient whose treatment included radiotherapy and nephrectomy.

The CDR3 DNA is TGTGCCAGCAGTTCCCTCCAGGGTTTCGGGAACACTGAAGCTTTCTTT. Translated: CASSSLQGFGNTEAFF. This chain joins TRBV27 and TRBJ1-1; D possibly corresponds to TRBD1 (5 bases). The germline V gene has CDR1 MNHEY and CDR2 SMNVEV (reference sequence). The germline V and J ends were trimmed by 4 bases and 1 base, with 16 bases remaining between them. CDR3 length equals 16 residues.